The 13 T cell receptor beta chains given below trace back to one sample, sequenced in a study of CD8 T cells in Susac syndrome. Reverse transcription used roughly 0.45 to 1 ug RNA and random hexamers. TCRdb recomputed calls from the immunoSEQ multiplex PCR reads with MiXCR, one row per CDR3 protein. Of about 120,000 distinct CDR3 sequences listed, roughly 94% are singletons. Sequencing was performed on CD4+ T cells from PBMCs. The receptors derive from a human donor in good health.

The V gene is TRBV6-5, the J gene TRBJ1-6; unclear D gene. Trimming left V 2 bases short and J 10 bases short, with 12 bases between. The CDR3 spans 14 residues. The germline CDR1 and CDR2 sequences are MNHEY and SVGAGI. In DNA, the CDR3 is TGTGCCAGCAGTTACATGTGGCTTCGATCACCCCTCCACTTT. It yields the protein CASSYMWLRSPLHF.

This chain joins TRBV7-9 and TRBJ1-4, with TRBD1 matching over 8 bases. CDR3 length equals 13 residues. J was trimmed by 6 bases and V by 3 bases; bases with no gene match: 0. Germline lookup yields CDR1 SEHNR and CDR2 FQNEAQ (reference sequence). This chain's CDR3 is CASSLTGDEKLFF. The CDR3, as DNA: TGTGCCAGCAGCTTGACAGGGGATGAAAAACTGTTTTTT.

The CDR3 here is CASSLGGGGSRIYEQYF. The DNA of the CDR3 is TGTGCCAGCAGCTTAGGGGGCGGGGGGTCGAGGATCTACGAGCAGTACTTC. The chain has TRBV7-8 and TRBJ2-7, with 8 bases fitting TRBD2. Trimming took 1 base from V and 3 from J; bases not matched to a gene: 11. Per germline, CDR1 SGHVS and CDR2 FQNEAQ. The CDR3 contains 17 residues.

V and J are TRBV30 and TRBJ2-2; D gene unclear. The CDR3 has 14 residues. Per germline, CDR1 GTSNPN and CDR2 SVGIG (reference sequence). The ends were cut back, 5 bases at V and 2 bases at J, with 12 bases in the middle. CDR3: CAWDPTVNTGELFF. In DNA, the CDR3 is TGTGCCTGGGACCCGACGGTTAACACCGGGGAGCTGTTTTTT.

The chain couples TRBV20-1 to TRBJ2-7, with 10 bases aligning to TRBD2. With V trimmed by 6 bases and J by 3 bases, 8 bases remained unmatched. The CDR3 consists of 14 residues. Germline-derived CDR1 and CDR2 are DFQATT and SNEGSKA (reference sequence). The CDR3 is CSAAWSGRDYEQYF. The CDR3 coding sequence is TGCAGTGCCGCATGGAGCGGGAGGGACTACGAGCAGTACTTC.

This sequence joins TRBV12-3 or TRBV12-4 and TRBJ2-3, with 11 bases identical to TRBD2. This CDR3 spans 15 amino acids. With V trimmed by 6 bases and J by 6 bases, 8 bases remained unmatched. The CDR3 DNA reads TGTGCCAGCAGCAAACTAGCGGGAGAAGCCGATACGCAGTATTTT. Its protein is CASSKLAGEADTQYF.

The chain joins TRBV3-1 to TRBJ2-5; perhaps D is TRBD1 or TRBD2 (7 bases each). Trimming pared 3 bases from V and 5 bases from J, leaving 10 bases between. Looked up from germline, CDR1 is LGHDT and CDR2 is YNNKEL (reference sequence). This CDR3 has 13 residues. The CDR3 DNA reads as TGTGCCAGCAGCCACAGGGGGGGCGAGACCCAGTACTTC. This codes for CASSHRGGETQYF.

V gene TRBV19 combines with J gene TRBJ2-7; 8 bases are shared with TRBD1. The V gene end was trimmed by 3 bases and the J gene end by 0 bases; junction bases not matched to a gene: 7. The germline CDR1 and CDR2 sequences are LNHDA and SQIVND (reference sequence). This CDR3 spans 16 amino acids. For the CDR3, the DNA is TGTGCCAGTAGTATCGACAACAGGGGGAGCTCCTACGAGCAGTACTTC. Protein: CASSIDNRGSSYEQYF.

This chain joins TRBV7-2 and TRBJ2-5; D is unresolved. V lost 0 bases and J lost 5, with 13 bases in between. The CDR3 has 15 amino acids. Germline loops: CDR1 SGHTA, CDR2 FQGNSA. The CDR3 region is CASSLAGWAPETQYF. Written as DNA, the CDR3 is TGTGCCAGCAGCTTAGCTGGATGGGCCCCGGAGACCCAGTACTTC. Looking up the rest from reference TRBV7-2 and TRBJ2-5 gives the full variable domain: GAGVSQSPSNKVTEKGKDVELRCDPISGHTALYWYRQSLGQGLEFLIYFQGNSAPDKSGLPSDRFSAERTGGSVSTLTIQRTQQEDSAVYLCASSLAGWAPETQYFGPGTRLLVL.

The chain is built from TRBV11-3 and TRBJ2-3; 13 nucleotides match TRBD2. CDR1 and CDR2 from the germline V gene are SGHNT and YENEEA. V was pared by 5 bases and J by 11 bases, with 7 bases of the junction left unmatched. The CDR3 contains 14 residues. CDR3 residues: CASSRGLAGDRQYF. Written as DNA, the CDR3 is TGTGCCAGCAGCCGAGGACTAGCGGGGGACCGGCAGTATTTT.

Here the CDR3 reads CASSSSFSNQPQHF. The CDR3 DNA reads as TGTGCCAGCTCATCGAGTTTTAGCAATCAGCCCCAGCATTTT. This chain connects TRBV7-2 to TRBJ1-5, with D hard to call. The CDR3 length is 14 residues. Germline assignment: CDR1 SGHTA and CDR2 FQGNSA. The V end was cut by 8 bases, the J end by 0 bases, with 11 bases between.

Here the CDR3 reads CASSAATNTGELFF. The CDR3 region has the DNA TGTGCCAGTAGTGCCGCGACAAACACCGGGGAGCTGTTTTTT. V gene TRBV19 combines with J gene TRBJ2-2; D unresolved. This CDR3 is 14 amino acids long. Per germline, CDR1 LNHDA and CDR2 SQIVND (reference sequence). Trimming took off 5 bases at V and 2 bases at J, with 9 bases between the two ends.

V usage is TRBV19 and J usage is TRBJ2-1, with D possibly being TRBD2 (6 bases). V lost 9 bases and J 7 bases, leaving 16 bases between the germline ends. The CDR3 sequence is 13 residues long. Germline V CDR1 and CDR2: LNHDA, SQIVND (reference sequence). The CDR3 sequence is CASTGLRGNEQFF. The CDR3 DNA reads TGTGCCAGCACGGGACTCCGGGGGAATGAGCAGTTCTTC.